The 13 T cell receptor delta chains given below trace back to one sample, sequenced in a study of Vδ1+ human thymocytes. The study's findings and limits: Highly polyclonal TRG and TRD repertoires with Gaussian CDR3 length distributions appeared in thymus.

No antigen is known for these receptors. Extracted RNA was reverse transcribed into cDNA. The CDR3 regions were amplified by multiplex PCR from V-gene primers to a constant-region primer. TCRdb called clones anew from the multiplex PCR reads with CATT. The table records around 20,000 delta-chain clones, 6.5% to 10% of them present only once. Material for sequencing was Vdelta1+ gamma-delta thymocytes from the thymus. Indicated subset: FACS-sorted CD3+ TCRalphabeta- TCRVdelta1+ TCRVdelta2- thymocytes. Receptors originate from a child younger than two who had congenital heart surgery.

V and J are TRDV1 and TRDJ1; D unclear. V lost 5 bases and J lost 0, with 19 bases in between. Germline CDR1 reads TSWWSYY; CDR2 reads QGS. The CDR3 contains 17 residues. The CDR3 loop reads CALGKYGGRRYTDKLIF. CDR3 DNA sequence: TGTGCTCTTGGGAAGTACGGTGGGCGCCGATACACCGATAAACTCATCTTT.

V is TRDV1 and J is TRDJ1; 13 nucleotides agree with TRDD3. The germline V gene encodes CDR1 TSWWSYY and CDR2 QGS. The V and J ends lost 6 bases and 9 bases, in that order; junction bases with no gene match: 19. The length of the CDR3 is 18 residues. In DNA, the CDR3 is TGTGCTCTTGGTGAGGACCTCCGTACTGGGGGATACGTGTTAGAACTCATCTTT. Encoded protein: CALGEDLRTGGYVLELIF.

The V and J genes are TRDV1 and TRDJ1, with D possibly being TRDD3 (6 bases). This CDR3 is 16 amino acids long. Looked up from germline, CDR1 is TSWWSYY and CDR2 is QGS. Trimming left V 0 bases short and J 2 bases short, with 13 bases between. CDR3 sequence reads: CALGELQGWGTDKLIF. CDR3 DNA: TGTGCTCTTGGGGAACTACAAGGCTGGGGAACCGATAAACTCATCTTT.

V usage is TRDV1 and J usage is TRDJ1, with D unresolved. Trimming pared 6 bases from V and 0 bases from J, leaving 17 bases between. Germline CDR1 reads TSWWSYY; CDR2 reads QGS. This CDR3 is built from 16 residues. DNA for the CDR3: TGTGCTCTTGGACCTATCCCGATTCGGCACACCGATAAACTCATCTTT. It specifies CALGPIPIRHTDKLIF.

The chain uses TRDV1 and TRDJ1; D is unresolved. The CDR3 totals 18 residues. CDR1 is TSWWSYY, CDR2 QGS, per germline. Trimming shortened V by 0 bases and J by 0 bases, and 17 bases separated the two germline ends. CDR3 in amino acids: CALGELVLSSTYTDKLIF. The CDR3, as DNA: TGTGCTCTTGGGGAACTAGTTCTCTCCTCCACGTACACCGATAAACTCATCTTT.

This clone occurred a few times. The gene calls are TRDV2 and TRDJ3, with 8 bases matching TRDD3. Trimming at V came to 7 bases and at J to 0 bases, leaving 10 bases not matched to a gene. Germline V gene lookup returns CDR1 GEAIGNYY and CDR2 EKD. CDR3 length equals 18 residues. CDR3 bases: TGTGCCTGCTCGTACTGGGGGGCTAGCTCCTGGGACACCCGACAGATGTTTTTC. It specifies CACSYWGASSWDTRQMFF.

This clone turned up a few times. This chain links TRDV1 with TRDJ1; 10 positions agree with TRDD3. The CDR3 has 18 residues. Germline lookup yields CDR1 TSWWSYY and CDR2 QGS. V shed 7 bases and J 2 bases; nucleotides not matched to a gene: 16. Here the CDR3 DNA reads TGTGCTCTTGAGCAACAGTTTCCTCGGGGGATACGGACCGATAAACTCATCTTT. This codes for CALEQQFPRGIRTDKLIF.

This clone appeared a few times. The V and J genes are TRDV1 and TRDJ1, with D tentatively TRDD2 (6 bases). The CDR3 spans 18 residues. Germline CDR1 is TSWWSYY and CDR2 is QGS. V dropped 1 base and J dropped 0 bases, with 18 bases sitting between them. The DNA for the CDR3 is TGTGCTCTTGGGGAACGGTCCTACGGGGAGGGAGACACCGATAAACTCATCTTT. It encodes CALGERSYGEGDTDKLIF.

This clone was counted a few times. V usage is TRDV2 and J usage is TRDJ1; 13 bases line up with TRDD3. Germline V gene sequence: CDR1 GEAIGNYY, CDR2 EKD. Trimming at V came to 3 bases and at J to 7 bases, leaving 16 bases not matched to a gene. CDR3 size: 18 residues. The CDR3 DNA sequence: TGTGCCTGTGACGACCCATTCCTACCCACTGGGGGATACGGTAAACTCATCTTT. This codes for CACDDPFLPTGGYGKLIF.

The chain couples TRDV1 to TRDJ1, with unresolved D. The CDR3 is made up of 22 amino acids. V was shortened by 0 bases and J by 0 bases, with 29 bases between the two germline ends. Germline loops: CDR1 TSWWSYY, CDR2 QGS. The CDR3 DNA sequence: TGTGCTCTTGGGGAACTATTTCTCCCCCTGTCCCGCGCACGTTTGTACACCGATAAACTCATCTTT. Translated: CALGELFLPLSRARLYTDKLIF.

A note on this clone: The junction shows a germline mismatch at one end, possibly a read error. V is TRDV1 and J is TRDJ1; 13 bases line up with TRDD3. The CDR3 is 23 amino acids. Looked up from germline, CDR1 is TSWWSYY and CDR2 is QGS. CDR3 nucleotides: TGCGCTCTTGGGGAACACCGAGGGTACTGGGGGATACGGGCGTTCGACCAGACCGATAAACTCATCTTT. Translated: CALGEHRGYWGIRAFDQTDKLIF.

This clone is deemed medium-sized. The same CDR3 can be traced to other DNA sequences in this sample. V is TRAV29/DV5 and J is TRDJ1; the D gene is possibly TRDD2 (5 bases). The germline CDR1 and CDR2 sequences are NSMFDY and ISSIKDK. The CDR3 consists of 15 residues. Deletions cut 3 bases from V and 1 base from J, with 16 bases between. CDR3 coding DNA: TGTGCAGCAAATACTTCCGGGGTAGGCACCGATAAACTCATCTTT. It codes for CAANTSGVGTDKLIF.

The chain combines TRDV1 with TRDJ1, with TRDD3 matching 9 bases. Trimming at V came to 0 bases and at J to 3 bases, leaving 23 bases not matched to a gene. The CDR3 contains 22 residues. Germline V gives CDR1 TSWWSYY, CDR2 QGS. The CDR3 here is CALGELRVPTDIYWGSADKLIF. The DNA of the CDR3 is TGTGCTCTTGGGGAACTAAGGGTTCCTACGGATATATACTGGGGGAGTGCCGATAAACTCATCTTT.